The 26 T cell receptor beta chains below all came from one sample that was sequenced in a study of blood T cell repertoires in COVID-19. The assay was immunoSEQ multiplex PCR, and TCRdb's table has in-frame clones only and misses some. The sample contains about 190,000 clones, roughly 80% of which appear only once. Sample: peripheral blood. These receptors originate from a woman aged 25 to 39 with acute or convalescent COVID-19.

This sequence joins TRBV7-2 and TRBJ1-2; the D gene is possibly TRBD1 (6 bases). The CDR3 totals 17 residues. Germline V gene data show CDR1 as SGHTA and CDR2 as FQGNSA. V lost 5 bases and J 1 base, leaving 20 bases between the germline ends. CDR3 sequence reads: CASSLDRPRTFNYGYTF. CDR3 nucleotide sequence: TGTGCCAGCAGCCTCGACAGGCCTCGGACCTTTAACTATGGCTACACCTTC.

V usage is TRBV11-2 and J usage is TRBJ1-2, with 10 bases fitting TRBD1. The CDR3 totals 14 residues. V lost 3 bases, J lost 5 bases, and 3 bases stayed unmatched. The germline CDR1 and CDR2 sequences are SGHAT and FQNNGV. For the CDR3, the DNA is TGTGCCAGCAGCTTTGGGGGACAGGGGTATGGCTACACCTTC. It specifies CASSFGGQGYGYTF.

The chain couples TRBV28 to TRBJ1-1, with 7 bases lining up with TRBD1. CDR3 length equals 15 residues. The V gene end was trimmed by 4 bases and the J gene end by 8 bases; junction bases not matched to a gene: 13. The germline V gene encodes CDR1 MDHEN and CDR2 SYDVKM. CDR3 amino acids: CASSSLTGYRLEAFF. The CDR3 DNA is TGTGCCAGCAGTTCTCTGACAGGGTATAGATTAGAAGCTTTCTTT.

The V and J genes are TRBV7-2 and TRBJ1-3; D is possibly TRBD1 (6 bases). The germline V and J ends were trimmed by 5 bases and 4 bases, with 18 bases remaining between them. The germline V gene encodes CDR1 SGHTA and CDR2 FQGNSA. This CDR3 comprises 16 residues. This CDR3 is CASSPTTGLTGNTIYF. For the CDR3, the DNA is TGTGCCAGCAGCCCGACGACAGGCTTAACCGGAAACACCATATATTTT.

The genes are TRBV30 and TRBJ1-5; TRBD1 agrees at 9 bases. This CDR3 has 19 residues. V lost 4 bases and J lost 3; bases outside the gene matches: 19. Germline values: CDR1 GTSNPN, CDR2 SVGIG (reference sequence). The CDR3 protein is CAWTFLGTGKRSHNQPQHF. The DNA of the CDR3 is TGTGCCTGGACTTTCTTGGGGACAGGGAAGCGGTCCCACAATCAGCCCCAGCATTTT.

The V and J genes are TRBV30 and TRBJ2-3, with TRBD2 matching 7 bases. CDR1 is GTSNPN and CDR2 is SVGIG in the germline V gene (reference sequence). V dropped 0 bases and J dropped 6; count of bases not matched to a gene: 6. This CDR3 has 14 amino acids. Written as DNA, the CDR3 is TGTGCCTGGAGTGTTCAGGCGGGGGTGGATACGCAGTATTTT. Amino acids: CAWSVQAGVDTQYF.

The chain carries TRBV14 and TRBJ2-1, with D uncertain. The CDR3 has 16 residues. Trimming took 1 base from V and 3 from J, leaving 13 bases between them. Germline V gene lookup returns CDR1 SGHDN and CDR2 FVKESK. CDR3 loop: CASSQVTRPNYNEQFF. CDR3 DNA sequence: TGTGCCAGCAGCCAAGTAACCAGGCCGAACTACAATGAGCAGTTCTTC. Full variable domain (missing parts from reference TRBV14 and TRBJ2-1): EAGVTQFPSHSVIEKGQTVTLRCDPISGHDNLYWYRRVMGKEIKFLLHFVKESKQDESGMPNNRFLAERTGGTYSTLKVQPAELEDSGVYFCASSQVTRPNYNEQFFGPGTRLTVL.

In its sample, this clone was seen once. The genes are TRBV30 and TRBJ2-3, with D maybe TRBD2 (6 bases). This CDR3 comprises 13 residues. CDR1 GTSNPN and CDR2 SVGIG come from the germline V gene (reference sequence). The V end was cut by 0 bases, the J end by 5 bases, with 9 bases between. The CDR3, as DNA: TGTGCCTGGAGTGTGGGACTTGGAGATACGCAGTATTTT. Amino acid sequence: CAWSVGLGDTQYF.

V gene TRBV24-1 combines with J gene TRBJ1-2; 8 bases agree with TRBD1. There are 14 residues in the CDR3. CDR1 and CDR2 (germline): KGHDR, SFDVKD. With 4 bases clipped from V and 6 bases from J, the junction kept 6 bases outside the gene matches. CDR3 nucleotides: TGTGCCACCAGTGACCCTGGACAGGGCGATGGCTACACCTTC. Residues: CATSDPGQGDGYTF.

The chain has TRBV4-2 and TRBJ2-3, with 7 positions matching TRBD2. V shed 0 bases and J 5 bases; nucleotides not matched to a gene: 20. The CDR3 has 20 amino acids. Germline CDR1 and CDR2: LGHNA and YNFKEQ. This CDR3 reads CASSQEIEFSWRGKEDTQYF. The DNA for the CDR3 is TGTGCCAGCAGCCAAGAGATAGAGTTTTCATGGCGGGGGAAGGAAGATACGCAGTATTTT.

The chain recombines TRBV7-2 with TRBJ2-7; D is perhaps TRBD1 (5 bases). V lost 1 base and J lost 0, with 10 bases in between. CDR3 size: 15 residues. Per germline, CDR1 SGHTA and CDR2 FQGNSA. The DNA of the CDR3 is TGTGCCAGCAGCTTAGAGGCAGGGCCCTCCTACGAGCAGTACTTC. Its translation: CASSLEAGPSYEQYF.

The chain links TRBV7-9 to TRBJ1-1, with unresolved D. The germline V gene encodes CDR1 SEHNR and CDR2 FQNEAQ (reference sequence). V was trimmed by 6 bases and J by 7 bases, leaving 15 bases between them. The length of the CDR3 is 13 residues. The CDR3 reads CASSFLDSYEAFF. The CDR3, as DNA: TGTGCCAGCAGTTTCCTCGATAGTTATGAAGCTTTCTTT.

This clone appeared once. This chain links TRBV19 with TRBJ2-7; the D is unclear. The CDR3 sequence is 14 residues long. The germline V gene has CDR1 LNHDA and CDR2 SQIVND (reference sequence). V was clipped by 3 bases and J by 0 bases, with 9 bases between them. The CDR3 sequence is CASSINRASYEQYF. CDR3 sequence (DNA): TGTGCCAGTAGTATTAACAGAGCCTCCTACGAGCAGTACTTC. The complete variable domain, with remaining parts taken from reference TRBV19 and TRBJ2-7, reads DGGITQSPKYLFRKEGQNVTLSCEQNLNHDAMYWYRQDPGQGLRLIYYSQIVNDFQKGDIAEGYSVSREKKESFPLTVTSAQKNPTAFYLCASSINRASYEQYFGPGTRLTVT.

The chain joins TRBV5-1 to TRBJ2-3; TRBD2 matches at 11 bases. The CDR3 is 14 amino acids. V lost 5 bases to trimming and J lost 1 base; unmatched junction nucleotides: 0. Germline V gives CDR1 SGHRS, CDR2 YFSETQ. The CDR3 protein is CASSSGGGTDTQYF. For the CDR3, the DNA is TGCGCCAGCAGTAGCGGGGGGGGCACAGATACGCAGTATTTT.

V and J are TRBV7-2 and TRBJ1-4; a weak D match, TRBD1 (5 bases). The CDR3 loop spans 15 amino acids. Trimming took off 1 base at V and 2 bases at J, with 8 bases between the two ends. Germline CDR1 SGHTA, CDR2 FQGNSA. The CDR3 DNA reads as TGTGCCAGCAGCTTAGTTCCAGGGACTAATGAAAAACTGTTTTTT. It codes for CASSLVPGTNEKLFF. Based on the CDR3 plus reference TRBV7-2 and TRBJ1-4, the full variable domain is GAGVSQSPSNKVTEKGKDVELRCDPISGHTALYWYRQSLGQGLEFLIYFQGNSAPDKSGLPSDRFSAERTGGSVSTLTIQRTQQEDSAVYLCASSLVPGTNEKLFFGSGTQLSVL.

This clone was counted a single time. The chain uses TRBV7-2 and TRBJ1-1; 9 positions agree with TRBD1. CDR3 length: 17 residues. V lost 5 bases to trimming and J lost 1 base; unmatched junction nucleotides: 11. Germline-derived CDR1 and CDR2 are SGHTA and FQGNSA. The CDR3 reads CASSPTNRGPRNTEAFF. In nucleotides, the CDR3 is TGTGCCAGCAGCCCTACGAACAGGGGGCCAAGGAACACTGAAGCTTTCTTT.

This clone was seen just once. This CDR3 is CASSQDGGGSSYNEQFF. For the CDR3, the DNA is TGTGCCAGCAGCCAAGATGGGGGGGGCAGCTCCTACAATGAGCAGTTCTTC. The chain recombines TRBV4-2 with TRBJ2-1, with a weak D call TRBD2 (7 bases). This CDR3 is 17 amino acids long. Trimming cost V 0 bases and J 0 bases, with 12 bases left between them. Germline CDR1 reads LGHNA; CDR2 reads YNFKEQ.

The chain uses TRBV6-6 and TRBJ2-3; D is unresolved. Germline assignment: CDR1 MNHNY and CDR2 SVGAGI (reference sequence). V was cut by 6 bases and J by 1 base, with 8 bases left in between. CDR3 size: 13 residues. CDR3 protein: CASRETGTDTQYF. The CDR3, as DNA: TGTGCCAGCAGGGAGACTGGCACAGATACGCAGTATTTT.

The J gene is TRBJ1-1, the V gene TRBV9; 8 positions match TRBD1. CDR3 length: 17 residues. Unmatched junction bases numbered 10, after V lost 0 bases and J lost 3 bases. CDR1 is SGDLS and CDR2 is YYNGEE in the germline V gene. The CDR3 nucleotides are TGTGCCAGCAGCGTAGATCCATGGACAGGGATCGACACTGAAGCTTTCTTT. Its protein product is CASSVDPWTGIDTEAFF.

The J gene is TRBJ1-6, the V gene TRBV27; D ambiguous. V lost 5 bases and J lost 3, with 5 bases in between. The CDR3 has 13 amino acids. Germline CDR1 reads MNHEY; CDR2 reads SMNVEV (reference sequence). The CDR3 sequence: CASSPIYNSPLHF. The CDR3 DNA reads TGTGCCAGCAGTCCCATCTATAATTCACCCCTCCACTTT.

The genes are TRBV3-1 (or the pseudogene TRBV3-2) and TRBJ1-3; the match to TRBD1 covers 9 bases. V shed 4 bases, J shed 2 bases, and the junction held 3 bases outside the gene matches. Per the germline V gene, CDR1 is LGHDT and CDR2 is YNNKEL (reference sequence). The CDR3 spans 15 residues. CDR3 bases: TGTGCCAGCAGCCCGAGACAGGGGGCTGGAAACACCATATATTTT. This gives the protein CASSPRQGAGNTIYF.

The chain recombines TRBV4-1 with TRBJ1-5; TRBD1 aligns across 7 bases. The length of the CDR3 is 15 residues. V trimming: 0 bases; J trimming: 8 bases; junction bases outside the gene matches: 7. Germline V gene data show CDR1 as MGHRA and CDR2 as YSYEKL. Here the CDR3 reads CASSQDLTGIKPQHF. As DNA, the CDR3 is TGCGCCAGCAGCCAAGATCTGACAGGGATCAAGCCCCAGCATTTT.

This clone was counted between two and nine times. This sequence joins TRBV28 and TRBJ2-5, with 12 bases identical to TRBD2. CDR3 length: 15 amino acids. J gave up 5 bases and V 5 bases, and 6 bases lay outside the gene matches. Germline-derived CDR1 and CDR2 are MDHEN and SYDVKM. The CDR3 loop is CASSRTSGITETQYF. CDR3 coding DNA: TGTGCCAGCAGTCGGACTAGCGGGATAACCGAGACCCAGTACTTC.

J is TRBJ2-1 and V is TRBV6-2 or TRBV6-3, with 10 bases lining up with TRBD1. Germline-derived CDR1 and CDR2 are MNHEY and SVGEGT. CDR3 size: 16 residues. Germline trimming cut 2 bases from V and 4 bases from J; bases unmatched to any gene: 5. DNA for the CDR3: TGTGCCAGCAGTTACCACGGACAGGGGGGATACAATGAGCAGTTCTTC. Amino acids: CASSYHGQGGYNEQFF.

The V call is TRBV12-3 or TRBV12-4, the J call TRBJ1-2; 8 bases align to TRBD1. This CDR3 is built from 13 residues. V shed 1 base and J 8 bases; nucleotides not matched to a gene: 3. The CDR3 loop reads CASSLGSGGGYTF. The DNA of the CDR3 is TGTGCCAGCAGTTTAGGGTCAGGGGGCGGCTACACCTTC.

The V gene is TRBV15, the J gene TRBJ1-6; D is ambiguous. This CDR3 is 13 amino acids long. V was clipped by 0 bases and J by 10 bases, with 7 bases between them. CDR1 and CDR2 from the germline V gene are LNHNV and YYDKDF (reference sequence). CDR3 in amino acids: CATSREAGSPLHF. The CDR3 DNA sequence: TGTGCCACCAGCAGAGAAGCGGGGTCACCCCTCCACTTT.